The present entry profiles one T cell receptor (beta chain) with its context. With MiXCR, TCRdb called clones anew from the PCR reads. Of 25,000 to 30,000 clones in the sample, more than 25% were seen once. These data are taken from a study of metastatic and nonmetastatic thyroid tumors. Background on the study: Thyroid patients, malignant and benign, had repertoires compared across blood and tumor or nodule tissue.

Among the patients, none had received any treatment before thyroid surgery. Sample: blood. This receptor was identified in a female donor with papillary thyroid cancer or a benign thyroid nodule (not recorded which). Some clones in this sample may be carry-over from other donors' samples.

The CDR3 nucleotides read TGTGCCAGCAGTGACAGGGGTGAGGTGTCACCCCTCCACTTT. Translated, it gives CASSDRGEVSPLHF. The genes are TRBV6-1 and TRBJ1-6, with D possibly matching TRBD1 (6 bases). Per the germline V gene, CDR1 is MNHNS and CDR2 is SASEGT. This CDR3 spans 14 amino acids. Deletions cut 3 bases from V and 10 bases from J, with 13 bases between.